The 10 T cell receptor beta chains given below trace back to one sample, sequenced in a study of CD8+ T cells in alopecia areata. It was from alopecia areata patients that lesional scalp punch biopsies and peripheral blood were collected. Extraction of RNA preceded its reverse transcription into cDNA, which served as the sequencing template. The protocol was immunoSEQ multiplex PCR, while the TCRdb copy is restricted to in-frame clones and leaves out a portion. The data hold over 15,000 clones, with 50% to 75% observed a single time. The sequenced sample consisted of skin. These receptors all stem from a human donor with alopecia areata.

This clone has a handful of counts. This chain joins TRBV9 and TRBJ1-1; 11 bases are a match to TRBD1. The CDR3 extends over 18 amino acids. The V gene's germline CDR1 is SGDLS and CDR2 YYNGEE. With V trimmed by 0 bases and J by 1 base, 8 bases remained unmatched. In DNA, the CDR3 is TGTGCCAGCAGCGTAGCTTGGGGGACAGGGGGTCCGAACACTGAAGCTTTCTTT. Its protein is CASSVAWGTGGPNTEAFF.

This clone was found a few times. J is TRBJ2-7 and V is TRBV6-6, with 8 bases aligning to TRBD1. This CDR3 comprises 15 residues. In germline, CDR1 is MNHNY, CDR2 SVGAGI (reference sequence). The V gene end was trimmed by 3 bases and the J gene end by 3 bases; junction bases not matched to a gene: 7. In DNA, the CDR3 is TGTGCCAGCAGTTATCGGGCAGGGGGCGACTACGAGCAGTACTTC. Residues: CASSYRAGGDYEQYF.

This rearrangement joins TRBV7-2 to TRBJ1-1, with D possibly matching TRBD1 (5 bases). V was shortened by 0 bases and J by 4 bases, with 12 bases between the two germline ends. Germline V gives CDR1 SGHTA, CDR2 FQGNSA. The CDR3 sequence is 15 residues long. Written as DNA, the CDR3 is TGTGCCAGCAGCTTAGCGGCAGGGAGGGGCACTGAAGCTTTCTTT. It encodes CASSLAAGRGTEAFF.

The V and J genes are TRBV4-1 and TRBJ1-2; unclear D gene. Germline CDR1 MGHRA, CDR2 YSYEKL. V dropped 0 bases and J dropped 0 bases, with 8 bases sitting between them. The CDR3 is 15 amino acids. CDR3 coding DNA: TGCGCCAGCAGCCAAGAGAGCGGATCTAACTATGGCTACACCTTC. Protein sequence: CASSQESGSNYGYTF.

The chain links TRBV5-1 to TRBJ2-1; the match to TRBD2 covers 10 bases. The CDR3 extends over 15 amino acids. Germline CDR1 is SGHRS and CDR2 is YFSETQ. With V trimmed by 4 bases and J by 4 bases, 5 bases remained unmatched. The DNA for the CDR3 is TGCGCCAGCAGCCGTACTAGCGGGACATACAATGAGCAGTTCTTC. This codes for CASSRTSGTYNEQFF.

V and J are TRBV28 and TRBJ2-1; the match to TRBD2 covers 11 bases. The germline V gene has CDR1 MDHEN and CDR2 SYDVKM. Germline trimming cut 5 bases from V and 3 bases from J; bases unmatched to any gene: 9. CDR3 size: 17 residues. CDR3 coding DNA: TGTGCCAGCAGTATTGGGACTAGCGGAGTCTACTACAATGAGCAGTTCTTC. It translates to CASSIGTSGVYYNEQFF. The entire variable domain, with the rest obtained from reference TRBV28 and TRBJ2-1, is as follows: DVKVTQSSRYLVKRTGEKVFLECVQDMDHENMFWYRQDPGLGLRLIYFSYDVKMKEKGDIPEGYSVSREKKERFSLILESASTNQTSMYLCASSIGTSGVYYNEQFFGPGTRLTVL.

This chain joins TRBV13 and TRBJ1-1, with D tentatively TRBD1 (6 bases). CDR1 PRHDT and CDR2 FYEKMQ come from the germline V gene (reference sequence). CDR3 length equals 15 residues. V was trimmed by 5 bases and J by 4 bases, leaving 17 bases between them. CDR3 sequence: CASSPQGLGGTEAFF. The CDR3 nucleotides read TGTGCCAGCAGCCCGCAGGGGCTGGGAGGCACTGAAGCTTTCTTT. The whole variable domain, filled in from reference TRBV13 and TRBJ1-1, reads AAGVIQSPRHLIKEKRETATLKCYPIPRHDTVYWYQQGPGQDPQFLISFYEKMQSDKGSIPDRFSAQQFSDYHSELNMSSLELGDSALYFCASSPQGLGGTEAFFGQGTRLTVV.

V is TRBV28 and J is TRBJ2-1, with 11 bases fitting TRBD2. Looked up from germline, CDR1 is MDHEN and CDR2 is SYDVKM. The CDR3 sequence is 15 residues long. V lost 5 bases and J lost 2; bases outside the gene matches: 2. This CDR3 is CASSPTSGTYNEQFF. The CDR3 DNA reads TGTGCCAGCAGTCCGACTAGCGGGACCTACAATGAGCAGTTCTTC. Variable domain in full (rest from reference TRBV28 and TRBJ2-1): DVKVTQSSRYLVKRTGEKVFLECVQDMDHENMFWYRQDPGLGLRLIYFSYDVKMKEKGDIPEGYSVSREKKERFSLILESASTNQTSMYLCASSPTSGTYNEQFFGPGTRLTVL.

V gene TRBV28 combines with J gene TRBJ2-7; 8 bases agree with TRBD1. The CDR3 spans 15 residues. V lost 5 bases to trimming and J lost 2 bases; unmatched junction nucleotides: 8. Germline values: CDR1 MDHEN, CDR2 SYDVKM. The CDR3 loop is CASSTPGTGAYEQYF. The CDR3 DNA reads TGTGCCAGCAGTACACCCGGGACAGGAGCCTACGAGCAGTACTTC.

This sequence joins TRBV27 and TRBJ2-3; 12 bases match TRBD2. The CDR3 spans 16 residues. Trimming removed 2 bases from V and 3 bases from J; junction bases left unmatched: 3. Germline CDR1 reads MNHEY; CDR2 reads SMNVEV (reference sequence). In nucleotides, the CDR3 is TGTGCCAGCAGTTTACTAGCGGGAGGGACGACAGATACGCAGTATTTT. Its translation: CASSLLAGGTTDTQYF.